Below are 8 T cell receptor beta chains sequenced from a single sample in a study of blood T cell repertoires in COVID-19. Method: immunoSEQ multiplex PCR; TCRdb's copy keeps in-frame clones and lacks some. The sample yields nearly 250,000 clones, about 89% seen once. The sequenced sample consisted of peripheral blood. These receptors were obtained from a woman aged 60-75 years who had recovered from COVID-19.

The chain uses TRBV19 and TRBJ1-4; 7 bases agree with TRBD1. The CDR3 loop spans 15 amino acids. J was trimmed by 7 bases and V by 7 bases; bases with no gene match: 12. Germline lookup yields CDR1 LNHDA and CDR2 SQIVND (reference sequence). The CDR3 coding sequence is TGTGCCAGTACCCTAACAGGGGCACCCCCTGAAAAACTGTTTTTT. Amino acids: CASTLTGAPPEKLFF.

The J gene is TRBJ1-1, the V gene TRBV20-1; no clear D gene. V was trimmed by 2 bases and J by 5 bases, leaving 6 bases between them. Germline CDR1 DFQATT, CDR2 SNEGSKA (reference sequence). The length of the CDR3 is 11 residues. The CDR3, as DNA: TGCAGTGCTAGACAGTCAACTGAAGCTTTCTTT. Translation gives CSARQSTEAFF.

Here the CDR3 DNA reads TGTGCCAGCAGCGTAAGCCAGGGGGCCACCGGGGAGCTGTTTTTT. The encoded protein is CASSVSQGATGELFF. The rearrangement uses TRBV9 and TRBJ2-2; 8 positions agree with TRBD1. This CDR3 region has 15 residues. Germline V gene sequence: CDR1 SGDLS, CDR2 YYNGEE. V shed 1 base and J 4 bases; nucleotides not matched to a gene: 3.

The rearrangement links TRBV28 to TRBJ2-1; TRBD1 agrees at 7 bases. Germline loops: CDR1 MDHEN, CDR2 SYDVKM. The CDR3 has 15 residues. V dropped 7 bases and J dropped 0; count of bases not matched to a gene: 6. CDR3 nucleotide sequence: TGTGCCAGCAACATACAGGGGATCTCCTACAATGAGCAGTTCTTC. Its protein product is CASNIQGISYNEQFF. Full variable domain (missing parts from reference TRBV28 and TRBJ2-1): DVKVTQSSRYLVKRTGEKVFLECVQDMDHENMFWYRQDPGLGLRLIYFSYDVKMKEKGDIPEGYSVSREKKERFSLILESASTNQTSMYLCASNIQGISYNEQFFGPGTRLTVL.

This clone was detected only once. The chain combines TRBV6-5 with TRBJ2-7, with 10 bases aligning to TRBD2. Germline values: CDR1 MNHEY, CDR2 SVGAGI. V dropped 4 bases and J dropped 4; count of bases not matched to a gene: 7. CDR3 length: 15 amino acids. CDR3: CASSSRLAGAYEQYF. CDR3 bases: TGTGCCAGCAGTTCCCGGCTAGCGGGGGCGTACGAGCAGTACTTC.

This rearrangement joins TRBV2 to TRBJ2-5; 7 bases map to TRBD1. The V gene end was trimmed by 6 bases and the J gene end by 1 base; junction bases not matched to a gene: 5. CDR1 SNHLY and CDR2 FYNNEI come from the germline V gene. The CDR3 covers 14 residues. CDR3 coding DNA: TGTGCCAGCAGATACGGGACAGCCCAAGAGACCCAGTACTTC. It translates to CASRYGTAQETQYF.

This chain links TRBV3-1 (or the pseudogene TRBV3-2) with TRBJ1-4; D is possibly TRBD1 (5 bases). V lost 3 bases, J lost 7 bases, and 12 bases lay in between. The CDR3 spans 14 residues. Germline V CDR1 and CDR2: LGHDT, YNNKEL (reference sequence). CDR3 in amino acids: CASSHGSGREKLFF. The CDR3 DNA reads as TGTGCCAGCAGCCACGGCTCAGGGCGTGAAAAACTGTTTTTT.

The CDR3 region is CASSPSGRGEEGDTEAFF. Here the CDR3 DNA reads TGTGCCAGCAGCCCCTCAGGCAGGGGGGAGGAGGGTGACACTGAAGCTTTCTTT. The V and J genes are TRBV7-3 and TRBJ1-1; 7 bases match TRBD1. V was pared by 5 bases and J by 3 bases, with 18 bases of the junction left unmatched. The germline gives CDR1 SGHTA, CDR2 FQGTGA. The CDR3 runs to 18 residues.